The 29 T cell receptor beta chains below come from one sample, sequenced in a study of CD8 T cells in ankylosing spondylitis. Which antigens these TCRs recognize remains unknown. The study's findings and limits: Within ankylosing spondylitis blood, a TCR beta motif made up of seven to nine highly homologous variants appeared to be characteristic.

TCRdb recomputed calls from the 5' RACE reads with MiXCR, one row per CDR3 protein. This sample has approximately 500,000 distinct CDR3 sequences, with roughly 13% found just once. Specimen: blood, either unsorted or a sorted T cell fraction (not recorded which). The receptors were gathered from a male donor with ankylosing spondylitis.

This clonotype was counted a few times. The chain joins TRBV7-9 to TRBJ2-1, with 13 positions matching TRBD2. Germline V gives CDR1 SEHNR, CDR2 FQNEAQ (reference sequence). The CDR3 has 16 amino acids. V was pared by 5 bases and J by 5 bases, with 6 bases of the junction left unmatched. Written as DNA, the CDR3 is TGTGCCAGCAGCCTCTGGACTAGCGGGAGCCACAATGAGCAGTTCTTC. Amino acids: CASSLWTSGSHNEQFF.

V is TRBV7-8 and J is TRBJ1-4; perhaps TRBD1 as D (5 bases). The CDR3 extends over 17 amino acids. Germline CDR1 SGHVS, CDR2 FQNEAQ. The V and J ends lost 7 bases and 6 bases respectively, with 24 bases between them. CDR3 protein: CASKEGPVTGGYEKLFF. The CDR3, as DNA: TGTGCCAGCAAGGAAGGTCCCGTAACAGGCGGGTATGAAAAACTGTTTTTT. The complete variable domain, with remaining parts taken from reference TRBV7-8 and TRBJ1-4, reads GAGVSQSPRYKVAKRGQDVALRCDPISGHVSLFWYQQALGQGPEFLTYFQNEAQLDKSGLPSDRFFAERPEGSVSTLKIQRTQQEDSAVYLCASKEGPVTGGYEKLFFGSGTQLSVL.

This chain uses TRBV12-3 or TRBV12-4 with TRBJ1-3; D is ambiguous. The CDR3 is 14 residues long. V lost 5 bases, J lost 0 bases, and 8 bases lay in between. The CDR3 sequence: CASSPVFSGNTIYF. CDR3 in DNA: TGTGCCAGCAGTCCGGTATTCTCTGGAAACACCATATATTTT.

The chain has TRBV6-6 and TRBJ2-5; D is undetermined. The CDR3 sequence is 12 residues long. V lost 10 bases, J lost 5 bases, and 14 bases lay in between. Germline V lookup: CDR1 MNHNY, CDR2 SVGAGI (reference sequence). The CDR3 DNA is TGTGCCACAGGCAGCTTTCCGGAGACCCAGTACTTC. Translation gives CATGSFPETQYF.

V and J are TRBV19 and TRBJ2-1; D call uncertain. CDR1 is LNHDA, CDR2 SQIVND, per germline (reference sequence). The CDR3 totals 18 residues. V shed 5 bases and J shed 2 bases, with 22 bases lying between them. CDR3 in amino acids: CASSPRSRAQGTYNEQFF. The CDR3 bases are TGTGCCAGTAGTCCAAGATCCCGGGCGCAAGGCACCTACAATGAGCAGTTCTTC. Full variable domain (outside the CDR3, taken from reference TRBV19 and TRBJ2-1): DGGITQSPKYLFRKEGQNVTLSCEQNLNHDAMYWYRQDPGQGLRLIYYSQIVNDFQKGDIAEGYSVSREKKESFPLTVTSAQKNPTAFYLCASSPRSRAQGTYNEQFFGPGTRLTVL.

The CDR3 bases are TGCGCCAGCAGCGGGTCTACGAACAACGAGCAGTACTTC. Amino acid sequence: CASSGSTNNEQYF. The chain carries TRBV10-2 and TRBJ2-7; unclear D gene. V was shortened by 6 bases and J by 5 bases, with 14 bases between the two germline ends. CDR1 WSHSY and CDR2 SAAADI come from the germline V gene. The CDR3 is made up of 13 amino acids.

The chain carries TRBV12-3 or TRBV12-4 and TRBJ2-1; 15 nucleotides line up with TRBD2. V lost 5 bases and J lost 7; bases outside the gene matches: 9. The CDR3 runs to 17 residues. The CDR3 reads CASSDGLAGGPSNEQFF. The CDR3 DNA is TGTGCCAGCAGTGACGGACTAGCGGGAGGGCCCAGTAATGAGCAGTTCTTC.

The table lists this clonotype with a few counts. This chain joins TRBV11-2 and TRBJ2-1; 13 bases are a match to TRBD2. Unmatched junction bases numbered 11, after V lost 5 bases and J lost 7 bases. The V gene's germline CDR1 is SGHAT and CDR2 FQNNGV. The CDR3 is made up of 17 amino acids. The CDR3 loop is CASSTRTSGRNTNEQFF. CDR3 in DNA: TGTGCCAGCAGCACCCGGACTAGCGGGAGAAACACGAATGAGCAGTTCTTC. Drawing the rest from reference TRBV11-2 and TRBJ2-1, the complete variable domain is EAGVAQSPRYKIIEKRQSVAFWCNPISGHATLYWYQQILGQGPKLLIQFQNNGVVDDSQLPKDRFSAERLKGVDSTLKIQPAKLEDSAVYLCASSTRTSGRNTNEQFFGPGTRLTVL.

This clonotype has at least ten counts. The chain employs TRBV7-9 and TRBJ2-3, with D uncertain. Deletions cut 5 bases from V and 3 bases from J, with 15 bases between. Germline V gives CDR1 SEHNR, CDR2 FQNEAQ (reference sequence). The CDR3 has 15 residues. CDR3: CASSPEGIVTDTQYF. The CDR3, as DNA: TGTGCCAGCAGCCCTGAAGGAATCGTAACAGATACGCAGTATTTT.

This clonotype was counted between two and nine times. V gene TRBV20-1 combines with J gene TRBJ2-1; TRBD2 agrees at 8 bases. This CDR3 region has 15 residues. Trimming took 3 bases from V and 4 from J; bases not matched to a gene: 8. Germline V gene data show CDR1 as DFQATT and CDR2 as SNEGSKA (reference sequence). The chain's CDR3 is CSARSGTRQYNEQFF. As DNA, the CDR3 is TGCAGTGCTAGGTCCGGGACTAGACAATACAATGAGCAGTTCTTC.

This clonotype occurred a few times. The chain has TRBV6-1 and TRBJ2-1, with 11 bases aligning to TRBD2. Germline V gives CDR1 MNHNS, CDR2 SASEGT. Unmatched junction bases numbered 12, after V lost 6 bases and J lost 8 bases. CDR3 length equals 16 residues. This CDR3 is CASSPIAGGPMDEQFF. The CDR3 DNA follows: TGTGCCAGCAGCCCTATAGCGGGAGGGCCTATGGATGAGCAGTTCTTC.

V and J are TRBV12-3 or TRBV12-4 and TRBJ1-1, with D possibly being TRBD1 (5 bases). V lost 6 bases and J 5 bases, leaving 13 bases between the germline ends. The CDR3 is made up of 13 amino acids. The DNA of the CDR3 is TGTGCCAGCAGCCCAGGGTTCTTGACTGAAGCTTTCTTT. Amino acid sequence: CASSPGFLTEAFF.

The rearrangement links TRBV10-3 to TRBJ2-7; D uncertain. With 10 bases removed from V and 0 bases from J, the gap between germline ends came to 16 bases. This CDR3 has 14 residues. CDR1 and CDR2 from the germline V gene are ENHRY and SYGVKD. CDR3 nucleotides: TGTGCCACCCAGCAAGACGCCGTCTCCTACGAGCAGTACGTC. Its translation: CATQQDAVSYEQYV.

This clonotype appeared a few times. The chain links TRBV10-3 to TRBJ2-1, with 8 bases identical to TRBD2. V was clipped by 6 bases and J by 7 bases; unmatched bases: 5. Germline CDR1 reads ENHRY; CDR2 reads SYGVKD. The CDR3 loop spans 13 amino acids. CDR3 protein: CAIRTGGENEQFF. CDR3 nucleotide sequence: TGTGCCATCAGGACGGGAGGGGAAAATGAGCAGTTCTTC.

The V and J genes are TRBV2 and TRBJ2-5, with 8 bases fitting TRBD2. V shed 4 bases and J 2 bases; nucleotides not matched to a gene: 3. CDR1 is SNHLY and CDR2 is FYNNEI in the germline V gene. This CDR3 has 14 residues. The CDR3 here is CASSATSGQETQYF. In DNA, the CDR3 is TGTGCCAGCAGTGCCACTAGCGGTCAAGAGACCCAGTACTTC.

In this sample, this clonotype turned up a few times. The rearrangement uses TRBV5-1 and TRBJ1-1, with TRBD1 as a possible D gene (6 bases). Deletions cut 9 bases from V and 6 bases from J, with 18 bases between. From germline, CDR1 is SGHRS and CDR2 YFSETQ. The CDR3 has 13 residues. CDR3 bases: TGCGCCACCAGTCAGGGGCCCCGCTCTGAAGCTTTCTTT. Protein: CATSQGPRSEAFF.

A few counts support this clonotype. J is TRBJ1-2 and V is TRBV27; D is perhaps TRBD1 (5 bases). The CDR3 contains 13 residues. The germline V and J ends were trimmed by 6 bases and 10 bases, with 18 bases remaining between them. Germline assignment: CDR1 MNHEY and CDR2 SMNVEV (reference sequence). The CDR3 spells CASRTTGALIYTF. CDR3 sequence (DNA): TGTGCCAGCAGGACTACCGGGGCGTTGATCTACACCTTC.

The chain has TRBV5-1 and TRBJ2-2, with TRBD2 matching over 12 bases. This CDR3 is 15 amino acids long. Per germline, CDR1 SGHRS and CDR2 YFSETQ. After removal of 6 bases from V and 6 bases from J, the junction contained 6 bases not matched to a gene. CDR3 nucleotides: TGCGCCAGCATCCCAACTAGCGGGAGGCCCGGGGAGCTGTTTTTT. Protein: CASIPTSGRPGELFF.

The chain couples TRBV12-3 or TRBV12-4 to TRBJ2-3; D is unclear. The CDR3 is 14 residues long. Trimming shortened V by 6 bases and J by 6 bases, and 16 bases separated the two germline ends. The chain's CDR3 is CASSPNRLFDTQYF. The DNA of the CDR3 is TGTGCCAGCAGCCCTAACCGTCTTTTTGATACGCAGTATTTT.

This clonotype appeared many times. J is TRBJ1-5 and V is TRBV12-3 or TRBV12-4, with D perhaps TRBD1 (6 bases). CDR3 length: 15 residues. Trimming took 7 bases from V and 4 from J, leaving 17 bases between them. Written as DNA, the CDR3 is TGTGCCAGCACCTTGCCTGGACAGACTAATCAGCCCCAGCATTTT. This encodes CASTLPGQTNQPQHF.

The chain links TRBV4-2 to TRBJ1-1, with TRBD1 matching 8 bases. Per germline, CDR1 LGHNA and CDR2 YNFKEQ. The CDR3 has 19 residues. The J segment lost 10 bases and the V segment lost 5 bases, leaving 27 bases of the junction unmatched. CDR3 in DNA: TGTGCCAGCAGCGTTTCCCCAATCCCTAGGGACAGGAGGGAGGGAGGAGCTTTCTTT. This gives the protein CASSVSPIPRDRREGGAFF.

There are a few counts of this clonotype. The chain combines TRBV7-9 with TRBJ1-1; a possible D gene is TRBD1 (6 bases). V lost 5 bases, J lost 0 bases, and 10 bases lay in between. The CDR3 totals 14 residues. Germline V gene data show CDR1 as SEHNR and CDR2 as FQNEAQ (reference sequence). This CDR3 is CASSPRTVNTEAFF. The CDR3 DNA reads TGTGCCAGCAGCCCGAGGACAGTGAACACTGAAGCTTTCTTT. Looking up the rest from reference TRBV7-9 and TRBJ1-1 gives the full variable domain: DTGVSQNPRHKITKRGQNVTFRCDPISEHNRLYWYRQTLGQGPEFLTYFQNEAQLEKSRLLSDRFSAERPKGSFSTLEIQRTEQGDSAMYLCASSPRTVNTEAFFGQGTRLTVV.

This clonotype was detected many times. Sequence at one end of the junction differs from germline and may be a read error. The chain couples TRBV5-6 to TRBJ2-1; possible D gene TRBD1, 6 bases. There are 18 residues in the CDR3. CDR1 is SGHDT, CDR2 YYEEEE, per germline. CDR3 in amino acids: CASSKQPSGHRVYDEQFF. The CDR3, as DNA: TGTGCCAGCAGCAAGCAACCCTCCGGCCACAGGGTCTACGATGAGCAGTTCTTC.

The CDR3 DNA reads TGTGCCAGCAGTTTTGGGACAGGGGGCAGCTATGGCTACACCTTC. It encodes CASSFGTGGSYGYTF. V and J are TRBV12-3 or TRBV12-4 and TRBJ1-2; 12 bases line up with TRBD1. CDR3 length equals 15 residues. The J segment lost 4 bases and the V segment lost 3 bases, leaving 3 bases of the junction unmatched.

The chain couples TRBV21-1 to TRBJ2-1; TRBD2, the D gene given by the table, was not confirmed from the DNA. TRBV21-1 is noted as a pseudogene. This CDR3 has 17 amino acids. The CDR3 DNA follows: TGTGCCAGCAGCCCTCCGGGACTAGCGGGGGCCCACAATGAGCAGTTCTTC. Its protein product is CASSPPGLAGAHNEQFF.

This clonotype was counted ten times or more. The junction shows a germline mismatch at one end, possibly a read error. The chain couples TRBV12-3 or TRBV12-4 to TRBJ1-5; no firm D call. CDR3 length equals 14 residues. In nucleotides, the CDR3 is TGCGCCAGCAGCCGCCAAGGTGGAAATCAGCCCCAGCATTTT. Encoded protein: CASSRQGGNQPQHF.

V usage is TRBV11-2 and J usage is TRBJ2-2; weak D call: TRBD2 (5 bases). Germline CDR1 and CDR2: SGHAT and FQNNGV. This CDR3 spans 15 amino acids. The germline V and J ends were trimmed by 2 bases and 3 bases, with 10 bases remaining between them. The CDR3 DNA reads TGTGCCAGCAGCTTACTGGGAGAGGACACCGGGGAGCTGTTTTTT. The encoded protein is CASSLLGEDTGELFF.

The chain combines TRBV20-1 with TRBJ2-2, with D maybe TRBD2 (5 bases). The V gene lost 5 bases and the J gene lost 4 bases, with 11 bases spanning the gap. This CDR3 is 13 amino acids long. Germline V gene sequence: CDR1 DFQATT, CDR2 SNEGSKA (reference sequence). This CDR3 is CSAPGLATGELFF. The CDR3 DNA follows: TGCAGTGCTCCCGGACTGGCCACCGGGGAGCTGTTTTTT.

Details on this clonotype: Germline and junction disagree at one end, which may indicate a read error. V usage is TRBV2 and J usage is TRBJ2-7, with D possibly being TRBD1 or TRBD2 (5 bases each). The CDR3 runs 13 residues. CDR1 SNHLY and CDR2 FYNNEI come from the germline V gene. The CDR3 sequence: CASVAGSMRERYF. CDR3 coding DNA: TGTGCCAGCGTCGCAGGGTCCATGAGGGAGCGGTACTTC.